Listed below are T cell receptor beta chains from one sample, sequenced in a study of blood T cell repertoires in COVID-19. TCRdb keeps only in-frame clones here, not all; method: immunoSEQ multiplex PCR. The sample records roughly 230,000 clones, 88% being singletons. Sequencing used peripheral blood. These receptors were taken from a man between 70 and 80 years old with acute or convalescent COVID-19. Each CDR3 is given with its conserved first and last residue. Fields, in order: CDR3 DNA, CDR3 protein, D gene, J gene, V gene, clone size. A D gene is named only where the DNA matches it firmly. Clone size is not always given. Where it is, it says once, few, many or a class for expanded clones.

DNA: TGTGCCAGCTCACCAGGCCTAGCGGGAGGAGGTGAGCAGTTCTTC
CDR3: CASSPGLAGGGEQFF
D: TRBD2
J: TRBJ2-1
V: TRBV18
size: -

DNA: TGTGCCAGCCGCCCCCCGGGTTCACCCCTCCACTTT
CDR3: CASRPPGSPLHF
D: -
J: TRBJ1-6
V: TRBV6-6
size: -

DNA: TGTGCCAGTAGTTCGCCGGGACTAGCCTACAATGAGCAGTTCTTC
CDR3: CASSSPGLAYNEQFF
D: TRBD2
J: TRBJ2-1
V: TRBV19
size: -

DNA: TGTGCCAGCAGTTTATCAGGGCGGGTTGGCGGGGGGCTTGAAGCTTTCTTT
CDR3: CASSLSGRVGGGLEAFF
D: -
J: TRBJ1-1
V: TRBV27
size: -

DNA: TGTGCCAGCAGTTTATCGGGGACTAGCGGGAGTTTTGAGCAGTTCTTC
CDR3: CASSLSGTSGSFEQFF
D: TRBD2
J: TRBJ2-1
V: TRBV27
size: -

DNA: TGTGCCAGCAGCCCGGGACAGGGGTTCACTGAAGCTTTCTTT
CDR3: CASSPGQGFTEAFF
D: TRBD1
J: TRBJ1-1
V: TRBV6-2/TRBV6-3
size: -

DNA: TGTGCCAGCTCACTATCGGCGGGACTAGCGGGAATAGAGACCCAGTACTTC
CDR3: CASSLSAGLAGIETQYF
D: TRBD2
J: TRBJ2-5
V: TRBV18
size: -

DNA: TGTGCCAGCAGTTTAAGAAGAGGAGAGCCCCAGCATTTT
CDR3: CASSLRRGEPQHF
D: -
J: TRBJ1-5
V: TRBV12-3/TRBV12-4
size: once

DNA: TGTGCCAGCAGCTTGGACAGCTATGGCTACACCTTC
CDR3: CASSLDSYGYTF
D: -
J: TRBJ1-2
V: TRBV5-4
size: -

DNA: TGCGCCAGCAGCCCCGCTACAGGGGTGGAAGAGACCCAGTACTTC
CDR3: CASSPATGVEETQYF
D: TRBD1
J: TRBJ2-5
V: TRBV5-1
size: -

DNA: TGTGCCACCAGCTTTGACCGGGGGGGTAGCTATGGCTACACCTTC
CDR3: CATSFDRGGSYGYTF
D: -
J: TRBJ1-2
V: TRBV15
size: -

DNA: TGTGCCAGCAGTTTGGGACAGGGGATTTTCTCCTACGAGCAGTACTTC
CDR3: CASSLGQGIFSYEQYF
D: TRBD1
J: TRBJ2-7
V: TRBV28
size: -

DNA: TGCGCCAGCAGCTTATACGGGACAGGGGTAGGATCTTATGGAAACACCATATATTTT
CDR3: CASSLYGTGVGSYGNTIYF
D: TRBD1
J: TRBJ1-3
V: TRBV5-1
size: -

DNA: TGCGCCAGCAGCCAGTCGGCGGGAAGGGACAATGAGCAGTTCTTC
CDR3: CASSQSAGRDNEQFF
D: -
J: TRBJ2-1
V: TRBV4-3
size: -

DNA: TGTGCCAGCAGCCAAAATGGACAGAGCGAGACCCAGTACTTC
CDR3: CASSQNGQSETQYF
D: -
J: TRBJ2-5
V: TRBV4-2
size: -